The 15 T cell receptor beta chains listed next were all sequenced from one sample in a study of T cell responses to AZD1222 COVID-19 vaccine. This table comes from immunoSEQ multiplex PCR, and its TCRdb copy is limited to in-frame clones, with some not included. This table has 130,000 to 150,000 clones, 93% appearing once. Sequenced material: peripheral blood, taken on day 0 of AZD1222 vaccination. These receptors all stem from an adult in good health.

The rearrangement links TRBV12-3 or TRBV12-4 to TRBJ1-2, with 7 bases identical to TRBD1. The CDR3 is 13 residues long. With V trimmed by 6 bases and J by 6 bases, 7 bases remained unmatched. CDR3 nucleotides: TGTGCCAGCAGACCTCGGGGACAGAATGGCTACACCTTC. Residues: CASRPRGQNGYTF.

The chain is built from TRBV7-8 and TRBJ2-7, with D hard to call. The V and J ends lost 5 bases and 3 bases respectively, with 11 bases between them. The CDR3 has 13 residues. Germline V CDR1 and CDR2: SGHVS, FQNEAQ. CDR3 sequence (DNA): TGTGCCAGCAGCCCGCACGGGCGCTACGAGCAGTACTTC. It codes for CASSPHGRYEQYF.

This rearrangement joins TRBV6-5 to TRBJ1-3, with 8 bases aligning to TRBD1. CDR1 MNHEY and CDR2 SVGAGI come from the germline V gene. Trimming removed 8 bases from V and 3 bases from J; junction bases left unmatched: 0. The CDR3 is 12 amino acids. CDR3 sequence reads: CASDRGGNTIYF. In nucleotides, the CDR3 is TGTGCCAGCGACAGGGGTGGAAACACCATATATTTT.

The rearrangement links TRBV6-5 to TRBJ1-2; weak D call: TRBD1 (5 bases). Germline CDR1 and CDR2: MNHEY and SVGAGI. Trimming removed 2 bases from V and 8 bases from J, with 18 bases in between. The CDR3 length is 15 residues. CDR3 sequence: CASSYPIGQSVGYTF. The CDR3 DNA is TGTGCCAGCAGTTACCCGATCGGACAATCGGTCGGCTACACCTTC.

The V gene is TRBV29-1, the J gene TRBJ1-1, with TRBD1 matching 7 bases. V shed 7 bases and J 0 bases; nucleotides not matched to a gene: 8. Looked up from germline, CDR1 is SQVTM and CDR2 is ANQGSEA. This CDR3 contains 14 residues. The CDR3 reads CSAVGQSMNTEAFF. DNA for the CDR3: TGCAGCGCTGTGGGACAGTCTATGAACACTGAAGCTTTCTTT.

V usage is TRBV27 and J usage is TRBJ1-2; 10 nucleotides align to TRBD1. This CDR3 region has 14 residues. V was clipped by 5 bases and J by 7 bases; unmatched bases: 7. CDR1 is MNHEY, CDR2 SMNVEV, per germline (reference sequence). The CDR3 bases are TGTGCCAGCAGTGCGCCGGGACAGGGGTTTGGCTACACCTTC. This sequence encodes CASSAPGQGFGYTF.

The chain uses TRBV3-1 (or the pseudogene TRBV3-2) and TRBJ1-2; no clear D. The CDR3 consists of 15 residues. Trimming left V 0 bases short and J 3 bases short, with 11 bases between. CDR1 is LGHDT and CDR2 is YNNKEL in the germline V gene (reference sequence). The CDR3 nucleotides read TGTGCCAGCAGCCAAGATGTGGGGTTGTACTATGGCTACACCTTC. Protein: CASSQDVGLYYGYTF.

The gene calls are TRBV7-9 and TRBJ2-1; D might be TRBD1 or TRBD2, each matching 5 bases. CDR3 length equals 14 residues. Germline V gene lookup returns CDR1 SEHNR and CDR2 FQNEAQ (reference sequence). V was cut by 3 bases and J by 9 bases, with 15 bases left in between. CDR3 region: CASSLGDPRFEQFF. CDR3 DNA sequence: TGTGCCAGCAGCTTGGGGGATCCCCGGTTTGAGCAGTTCTTC.

This sequence joins TRBV30 and TRBJ2-3; a possible D gene is TRBD1 (5 bases). This CDR3 spans 11 amino acids. V was pared by 5 bases and J by 6 bases, with 9 bases between. Germline V CDR1 and CDR2: GTSNPN, SVGIG (reference sequence). DNA for the CDR3: TGTGCCTGGGGGAAGGGGGATACGCAGTATTTT. Translation: CAWGKGDTQYF.

J is TRBJ1-1 and V is TRBV6-1, with no clear D. CDR1 and CDR2 from the germline V gene are MNHNS and SASEGT. V shed 1 base and J shed 5 bases, with 5 bases lying between them. CDR3 length: 12 residues. CDR3 protein: CASSEGWTEAFF. The CDR3 DNA reads as TGTGCCAGCAGTGAAGGATGGACTGAAGCTTTCTTT.

This clone appeared a single time. The rearrangement uses TRBV30 and TRBJ1-5; D remains unclear. The CDR3 runs 15 residues. V lost 1 base and J lost 4, with 14 bases in between. Germline V gene lookup returns CDR1 GTSNPN and CDR2 SVGIG (reference sequence). The chain's CDR3 is CAWSALSSGNQPQHF. The CDR3 DNA follows: TGTGCCTGGAGTGCCCTCAGTTCTGGAAATCAGCCCCAGCATTTT.

The chain couples TRBV30 to TRBJ2-2, with a possible D match to TRBD1 (7 bases). Germline values: CDR1 GTSNPN, CDR2 SVGIG (reference sequence). The V end lost 8 bases, the J end lost 5 bases, and 15 bases lay between the germline ends. This CDR3 comprises 13 residues. The CDR3 here is CARQGRGTGELFF. CDR3 coding DNA: TGTGCCCGACAGGGTCGGGGGACCGGGGAGCTGTTTTTT.

The CDR3 loop reads CASSQGAVYEQFF. DNA for the CDR3: TGTGCCAGCAGCCAAGGAGCTGTGTATGAGCAGTTCTTC. The chain links TRBV11-1 to TRBJ2-1; D unresolved. The CDR3 totals 13 residues. Looked up from germline, CDR1 is SGHAT and CDR2 is FQDESV (reference sequence). Between the trimmed V and J ends, which lost 5 bases and 8 bases, there was a span of 13 bases.

CDR3 loop: CASSLESNEKLFF. CDR3 DNA: TGTGCCAGCAGCTTAGAAAGTAATGAAAAACTGTTTTTT. The chain employs TRBV11-2 and TRBJ1-4; D uncertain. This CDR3 has 13 residues. Germline assignment: CDR1 SGHAT and CDR2 FQNNGV. The ends were cut back, 0 bases at V and 4 bases at J, with 3 bases in the middle.

The CDR3 region has the DNA TGTGCCAGCAGTCTCCGACAGGGGCGTAACTATGGCTACACCTTC. This translates into CASSLRQGRNYGYTF. This chain joins TRBV6-6 and TRBJ1-2; 8 bases agree with TRBD1. V was pared by 5 bases and J by 1 base, with 6 bases of the junction left unmatched. The CDR3 extends over 15 amino acids. CDR1 and CDR2 from the germline V gene are MNHNY and SVGAGI (reference sequence).